This TCR beta chain was sequenced during a study of memory CD4+ T cells and cytomegalovirus serostatus. Study-wide context: Healthy Belgian adult donors included about nine CMV-positive and some 23 CMV-negative people.

TCRdb keeps only in-frame clones here, not all; method: immunoSEQ multiplex PCR. The table includes some 50,000 clones, roughly four fifths detected once. The sort gate was single viable CD3+CD4+CD8-CD45RO+ cells for memory CD4+ T cells. CMV serostatus came from serum IgG against pp150, pp28, p38, p52. Total CD4+ T cells were enriched by CD4 positive selection. This clone has just a few counts. Germline CDR1 and CDR2: LNHNV and YYDKDF (reference sequence). The CDR3 consists of 14 residues. The V and J ends lost 5 bases and 2 bases, in that order; junction bases with no gene match: 6. This chain uses TRBV15 with TRBJ2-7; 7 bases line up with TRBD1. Sequenced input: memory CD4+ T cells from blood. The origin of this receptor is an adult in good health and CMV-seronegative. The CDR3 DNA follows: TGTGCCACCAGCTTCTACAGGGGCGCCTACGAGCAGTACTTC. Translating it yields CATSFYRGAYEQYF.